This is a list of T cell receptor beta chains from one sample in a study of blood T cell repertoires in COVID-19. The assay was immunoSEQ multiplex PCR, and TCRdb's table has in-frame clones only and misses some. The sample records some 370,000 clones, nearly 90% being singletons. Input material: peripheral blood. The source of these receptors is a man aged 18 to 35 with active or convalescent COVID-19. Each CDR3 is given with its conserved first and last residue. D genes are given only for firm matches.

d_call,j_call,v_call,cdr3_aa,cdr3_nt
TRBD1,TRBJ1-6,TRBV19,CASSDRGSSPLHF,TGTGCCAGTAGTGACAGGGGCAGTTCACCCCTCCACTTT
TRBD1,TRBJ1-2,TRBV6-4,CASSEVWTGGGYGYTF,TGTGCCAGCAGTGAGGTCTGGACAGGGGGAGGTTATGGCTACACCTTC
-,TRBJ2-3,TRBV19,CASSETLTDTQYF,TGTGCCAGTAGCGAGACTTTAACAGATACGCAGTATTTT
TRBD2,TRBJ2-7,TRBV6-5,CASSPTSPSSYEQYF,TGTGCCAGCAGTCCGACTAGCCCCAGTTCCTACGAGCAGTACTTC
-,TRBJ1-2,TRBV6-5,CASSSTGHYGYTF,TGTGCCAGCAGTTCCACAGGGCACTATGGCTACACCTTC
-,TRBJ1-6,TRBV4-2,CASSLTGSEPSPLHF,TGTGCCAGCAGCCTTACAGGCTCCGAGCCCTCACCCCTCCACTTT
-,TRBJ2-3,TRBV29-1,CSVFGGAGTDTQYF,TGCAGCGTTTTTGGAGGGGCCGGCACAGATACGCAGTATTTT
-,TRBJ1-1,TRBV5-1,CASSLDGRTNTEAFF,TGCGCCAGCAGCTTGGATGGTAGAACGAACACTGAAGCTTTCTTT
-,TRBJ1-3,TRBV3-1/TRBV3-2,CASSPYRAGNTIYF,TGTGCCAGCAGCCCATACAGGGCTGGAAACACCATATATTTT
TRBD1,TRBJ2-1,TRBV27,CASSQLGTGRWFF,TGTGCCAGCAGTCAGCTCGGGACAGGGAGGTGGTTCTTC
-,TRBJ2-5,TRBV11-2,CASSLKRTQETQYF,TGTGCCAGCAGCTTGAAAAGAACTCAAGAGACCCAGTACTTC
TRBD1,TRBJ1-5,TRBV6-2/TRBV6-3,CASSFSGQGAAQPQHF,TGTGCCAGCAGTTTCTCGGGACAGGGGGCTGCTCAGCCCCAGCATTTT
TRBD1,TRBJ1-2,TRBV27,CASSPHRGDGYTF,TGTGCCAGCAGCCCGCACAGGGGCGATGGCTACACCTTC
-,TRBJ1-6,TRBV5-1,CASRPLRDTQSSYNSPLHF,TGCGCCAGCAGACCACTACGGGACACACAGAGCTCCTATAATTCACCCCTCCACTTT